This TCR beta chain was sequenced in a study of OX40 agonist ivuxolimab in advanced cancers. About the research overall: Ivuxolimab was delivered to patients intravenously every 2 weeks at doses spanning 0.01 to 10 mg/kg.

As for this clone: What it recognizes is unknown.

Here immunoSEQ multiplex PCR was the method, and the copy in TCRdb shows in-frame clones only, minus some. The repertoire consists of some 90,000 clones, with about 90% occurring once and the leading ten covering 0.81%. The CDR3 contains 17 residues. Germline CDR1 reads SGHAT; CDR2 reads FQNNGV. The V end was cut by 0 bases, the J end by 2 bases, with 11 bases between. Study-wide findings and caveats: The study found that CD8+ T cells averaged more expanded clones than CD4+.

This TCR was sampled from an adult with an advanced solid tumor such as melanoma, head and neck, liver or kidney cancer. The V call is TRBV11-2, the J call TRBJ1-6; D is ambiguous. The specimen comprised CD4+ or CD8+ T cells sorted from blood, sampled in a trial of the OX40 agonist ivuxolimab. The CDR3 sequence: CASSLDGRVTYNSPLHF. In DNA form, the CDR3 reads TGTGCCAGCAGCTTAGATGGGAGGGTTACCTATAATTCACCCCTCCACTTT.